Following are 21 T cell receptor beta chains from one sample sequenced in a study of cytomegalovirus exposure and HLA in healthy donors. Measured with immunoSEQ multiplex PCR; TCRdb has only the in-frame clones, and not every one. The table shows 55,000 to 75,000 clones, with roughly 94% occurring only once. Sequenced: PBMCs. All receptors derive from a man aged 18-30 years in good health and CMV-seropositive.

This chain uses TRBV11-2 with TRBJ2-7; weak D call: TRBD2 (5 bases). CDR1 is SGHAT, CDR2 FQNNGV, per germline. CDR3 length equals 13 residues. V was cut by 3 bases and J by 5 bases, with 11 bases left in between. The CDR3 DNA follows: TGTGCCAGCAGCTTTACGGGGTCGGACGAGCAGTACTTC. Its translation: CASSFTGSDEQYF.

The chain uses TRBV6-5 and TRBJ2-4, with 11 bases that match TRBD1. The CDR3 contains 13 residues. Germline CDR1 reads MNHEY; CDR2 reads SVGAGI. V lost 6 bases and J lost 8; bases outside the gene matches: 3. The CDR3 sequence is CASRRDRGDIQYF. As DNA, the CDR3 is TGTGCCAGCAGGAGGGACAGGGGGGACATTCAGTACTTC.

This clone is a singleton in its sample. The chain uses TRBV7-2 and TRBJ2-1, with D maybe TRBD2 (5 bases). Germline assignment: CDR1 SGHTA and CDR2 FQGNSA. The CDR3 consists of 15 residues. Trimming took off 6 bases at V and 4 bases at J, with 16 bases between the two ends. In DNA form, the CDR3 reads TGTGCCAGCAGACCCCTGGGAGTTCCATACAATGAGCAGTTCTTC. It yields the protein CASRPLGVPYNEQFF.

The chain recombines TRBV18 with TRBJ2-2; 7 bases agree with TRBD1. The CDR3 extends over 14 amino acids. V gave up 5 bases and J gave up 4 bases; unmatched junction bases: 4. Per the germline V gene, CDR1 is KGHSH and CDR2 is LQKENI. The CDR3 protein is CASSWDRTTGELFF. For the CDR3, the DNA is TGTGCCAGCTCATGGGACAGAACCACCGGGGAGCTGTTTTTT.

The chain recombines TRBV5-1 with TRBJ2-4; 7 bases line up with TRBD2. Germline CDR1 and CDR2: SGHRS and YFSETQ. With 0 bases clipped from V and 0 bases from J, the junction kept 12 bases outside the gene matches. The CDR3 sequence is 19 residues long. CDR3 region: CASSLGGGSSNLAKNIQYF. In nucleotides, the CDR3 is TGCGCCAGCAGCTTGGGGGGGGGATCTTCCAATCTAGCCAAAAACATTCAGTACTTC.

This chain links TRBV6-5 with TRBJ2-5; D may be TRBD2 (5 bases). Germline V gene lookup returns CDR1 MNHEY and CDR2 SVGAGI. CDR3 length: 15 amino acids. V was trimmed by 2 bases and J by 2 bases, leaving 12 bases between them. The CDR3 loop is CASSYGVARQETQYF. CDR3 nucleotide sequence: TGTGCCAGCAGTTACGGGGTAGCGCGGCAAGAGACCCAGTACTTC.

This chain connects TRBV5-1 to TRBJ2-1; 12 positions match TRBD2. This CDR3 has 15 amino acids. J gave up 4 bases and V 3 bases, and 2 bases lay outside the gene matches. CDR1 is SGHRS and CDR2 is YFSETQ in the germline V gene. Here the CDR3 reads CASSSGLAGYNEQFF. The DNA for the CDR3 is TGCGCCAGCAGCTCCGGACTAGCGGGGTACAATGAGCAGTTCTTC.

V is TRBV5-4 and J is TRBJ1-1; D gene unclear. V lost 4 bases to trimming and J lost 4 bases, with 17 bases between them. The germline CDR1 and CDR2 sequences are SGHNT and YYREEE (reference sequence). CDR3 length: 15 residues. This CDR3 reads CASSLRRERSTEAFF. The CDR3 DNA follows: TGTGCCAGCAGCCTCCGTCGGGAAAGGAGCACTGAAGCTTTCTTT.

This clone was counted a single time. This sequence joins TRBV5-4 and TRBJ2-5; 9 bases map to TRBD2. With V trimmed by 0 bases and J by 2 bases, 2 bases remained unmatched. The CDR3 is made up of 15 amino acids. Germline CDR1 is SGHNT and CDR2 is YYREEE (reference sequence). The CDR3 DNA is TGTGCCAGCAGCTTGGAAGCGGGGGGACAAGAGACCCAGTACTTC. It translates to CASSLEAGGQETQYF.

The gene calls are TRBV9 and TRBJ2-2; D possibly corresponds to TRBD2 (6 bases). CDR1 is SGDLS, CDR2 YYNGEE, per germline. V lost 4 bases and J lost 4, with 11 bases in between. This CDR3 is 14 amino acids long. CDR3 sequence reads: CASSQAGSTGELFF. DNA of the CDR3: TGTGCCAGCAGCCAGGCGGGGTCCACCGGGGAGCTGTTTTTT.

This chain connects TRBV6-1 to TRBJ1-5; D remains unclear. The CDR3 loop spans 13 amino acids. Germline V gene lookup returns CDR1 MNHNS and CDR2 SASEGT. V lost 7 bases and J 2 bases, leaving 9 bases between the germline ends. CDR3 sequence reads: CASTGAGNQPQHF. The CDR3 nucleotides are TGTGCCAGCACGGGTGCGGGCAATCAGCCCCAGCATTTT.

The gene calls are TRBV9 and TRBJ2-5; TRBD2 matches at 12 bases. Per germline, CDR1 SGDLS and CDR2 YYNGEE. V dropped 3 bases and J dropped 2; count of bases not matched to a gene: 2. There are 15 residues in the CDR3. The CDR3 DNA reads TGTGCCAGCAGCGCGGGACTAGCGGGTCAAGAGACCCAGTACTTC. Amino acid sequence: CASSAGLAGQETQYF.

The chain joins TRBV19 to TRBJ2-2; D perhaps matches TRBD1 (7 bases). Per the germline V gene, CDR1 is LNHDA and CDR2 is SQIVND (reference sequence). With 3 bases removed from V and 5 bases from J, the gap between germline ends came to 16 bases. The CDR3 length is 16 residues. This CDR3 is CASSIEGAGWTGELFF. The DNA for the CDR3 is TGTGCCAGTAGTATTGAGGGGGCGGGGTGGACCGGGGAGCTGTTTTTT. The whole variable domain, filled in from reference TRBV19 and TRBJ2-2, reads DGGITQSPKYLFRKEGQNVTLSCEQNLNHDAMYWYRQDPGQGLRLIYYSQIVNDFQKGDIAEGYSVSREKKESFPLTVTSAQKNPTAFYLCASSIEGAGWTGELFFGEGSRLTVL.

This chain joins TRBV18 and TRBJ1-6; no definite D call. The germline V gene encodes CDR1 KGHSH and CDR2 LQKENI. CDR3 length: 15 amino acids. Trimming took 2 bases from V and 5 from J, leaving 10 bases between them. CDR3 residues: CASSPGQSNNSPLHF. CDR3 sequence (DNA): TGTGCCAGCTCACCAGGGCAGAGCAATAATTCACCCCTCCACTTT.

The chain joins TRBV28 to TRBJ1-2, with D perhaps matching TRBD1 (5 bases). The CDR3 runs to 15 residues. Trimming shortened V by 2 bases and J by 6 bases, and 16 bases separated the two germline ends. Germline V gives CDR1 MDHEN, CDR2 SYDVKM. The chain's CDR3 is CASSLHGGGVNGYTF. As DNA, the CDR3 is TGTGCCAGCAGTTTACACGGCGGGGGAGTAAATGGCTACACCTTC.

CDR3 in DNA: TGTGCCAGCAGCCTCCCCGTTGAAGAGACCCAGTACTTC. The encoded protein is CASSLPVEETQYF. The J gene is TRBJ2-5, the V gene TRBV5-5, with no clear D. The CDR3 is 13 amino acids. The germline V and J ends were trimmed by 4 bases and 3 bases, with 10 bases remaining between them. CDR1 SGHKS and CDR2 YYEKEE come from the germline V gene (reference sequence).

The CDR3 is CASRQRRDSGETQYF. The CDR3 bases are TGTGCCAGCAGACAGCGTAGGGACTCCGGGGAGACCCAGTACTTC. The chain couples TRBV6-5 to TRBJ2-5, with TRBD2 as a possible D gene (6 bases). Trimming stripped 6 bases from V and 5 bases from J, with 19 bases between. The germline gives CDR1 MNHEY, CDR2 SVGAGI. The CDR3 is 15 amino acids.

J is TRBJ2-7 and V is TRBV19, with TRBD1 as a possible D gene (5 bases). V was pared by 9 bases and J by 0 bases, with 9 bases between. CDR3 length equals 12 residues. The V gene's germline CDR1 is LNHDA and CDR2 SQIVND (reference sequence). CDR3 coding DNA: TGTGCCAGCAGACAGAGCTCCTACGAGCAGTACTTC. It translates to CASRQSSYEQYF.

J is TRBJ1-3 and V is TRBV4-1; 7 nucleotides line up with TRBD1. This CDR3 is 16 amino acids long. CDR1 and CDR2 (germline): MGHRA, YSYEKL. V shed 3 bases and J 0 bases; nucleotides not matched to a gene: 5. As DNA, the CDR3 is TGCGCCAGCAGCCAGGGGACAGCCAGCTCTGGAAACACCATATATTTT. Translation: CASSQGTASSGNTIYF.

This clone was seen only a few times. The J gene is TRBJ1-4, the V gene TRBV28; no clear D. The CDR3 length is 12 residues. V lost 2 bases to trimming and J lost 6 bases, with 4 bases between them. Per the germline V gene, CDR1 is MDHEN and CDR2 is SYDVKM. CDR3 sequence reads: CASSLQDEKLFF. DNA of the CDR3: TGTGCCAGCAGTTTACAGGATGAAAAACTGTTTTTT.

This sequence joins TRBV5-6 and TRBJ2-1; the match to TRBD2 covers 8 bases. The CDR3 contains 15 residues. Germline CDR1 SGHDT, CDR2 YYEEEE. The V and J ends lost 1 base and 8 bases, in that order; junction bases with no gene match: 8. The DNA for the CDR3 is TGTGCCAGCAGCTTGACCAAACTAGCGGCCCATGAGCAGTTCTTC. Protein sequence: CASSLTKLAAHEQFF.